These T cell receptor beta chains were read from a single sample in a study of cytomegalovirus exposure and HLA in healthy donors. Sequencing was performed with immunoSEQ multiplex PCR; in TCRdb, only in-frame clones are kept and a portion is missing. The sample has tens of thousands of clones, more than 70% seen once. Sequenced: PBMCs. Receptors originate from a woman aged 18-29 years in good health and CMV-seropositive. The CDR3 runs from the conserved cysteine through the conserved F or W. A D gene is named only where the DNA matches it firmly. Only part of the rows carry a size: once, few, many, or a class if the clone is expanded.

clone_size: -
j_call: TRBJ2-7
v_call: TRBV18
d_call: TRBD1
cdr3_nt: TGTGCCAGCTCACCACAGTTGGGACAGGAGACCTACGAGCAGTACTTC
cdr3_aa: CASSPQLGQETYEQYF

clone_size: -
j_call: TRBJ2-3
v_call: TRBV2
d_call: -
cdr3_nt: TGTGCCAGTACAGGGAAGACGGCTAGCACAGATACGCAGTATTTT
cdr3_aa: CASTGKTASTDTQYF

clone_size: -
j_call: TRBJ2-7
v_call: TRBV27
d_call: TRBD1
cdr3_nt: TGTGCCAGCAGACTGACAGGGGAACCCTACGAGCAGTACTTC
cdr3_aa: CASRLTGEPYEQYF

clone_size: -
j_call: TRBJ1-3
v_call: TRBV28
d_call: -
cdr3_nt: TGTGCCGTCTTGGGGCAGGGGTTAGGCTCTGGAAACACCATATATTTT
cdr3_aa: CAVLGQGLGSGNTIYF

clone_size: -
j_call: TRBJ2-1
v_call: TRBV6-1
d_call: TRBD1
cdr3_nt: TGTGCCAGCAGTGAAGGCGAGGGGGCGCCGGGGAATGAGCAGTTCTTC
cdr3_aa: CASSEGEGAPGNEQFF

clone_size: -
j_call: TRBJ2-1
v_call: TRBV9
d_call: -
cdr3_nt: TGTGCCAGCAGCGTGAGTTGGGCTGATGAGCAGTTCTTC
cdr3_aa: CASSVSWADEQFF

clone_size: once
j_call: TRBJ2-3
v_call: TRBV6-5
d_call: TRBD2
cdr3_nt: TGTGCCTCCAGCGGGCTAGCGGGGGGCACAGATACGCAGTATTTT
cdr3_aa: CASSGLAGGTDTQYF

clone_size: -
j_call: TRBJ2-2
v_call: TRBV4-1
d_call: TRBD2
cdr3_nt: TGCGCCAGCAGCCAACGCCTAGCGGGGACCGGGGAGCTGTTTTTT
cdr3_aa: CASSQRLAGTGELFF

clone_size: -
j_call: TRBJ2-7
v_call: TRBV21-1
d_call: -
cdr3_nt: TGTGCCAGCAGCAAAGTATTCGGGAGGGAGCAGTACTTC
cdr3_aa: CASSKVFGREQYF

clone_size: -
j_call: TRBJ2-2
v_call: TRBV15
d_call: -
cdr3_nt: TGTGCCACCAGCATGGGCCCGCGGGCCGGGGAGCTGTTTTTT
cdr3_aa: CATSMGPRAGELFF

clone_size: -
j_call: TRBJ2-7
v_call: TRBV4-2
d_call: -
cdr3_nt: TGTGCCAGCAGCCAAGAAGGTGGTCAGGCCTACGAGCAGTACTTC
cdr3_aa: CASSQEGGQAYEQYF

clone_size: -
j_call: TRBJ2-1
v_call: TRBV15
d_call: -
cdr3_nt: TGTGCCACCAGCAGAGGAGGAGGGAGCTCCTACAATGAGCAGTTCTTC
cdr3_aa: CATSRGGGSSYNEQFF

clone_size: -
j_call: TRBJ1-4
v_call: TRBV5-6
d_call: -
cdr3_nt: TGTGCCAGCAGTGCAGGGGCAAGGTCTAATGAAAAACTGTTTTTT
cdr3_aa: CASSAGARSNEKLFF

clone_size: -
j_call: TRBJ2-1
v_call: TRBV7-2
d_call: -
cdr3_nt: TGTGCCAGCAGCTTAGAACCGCAGAACAATGAGCAGTTCTTC
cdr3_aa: CASSLEPQNNEQFF

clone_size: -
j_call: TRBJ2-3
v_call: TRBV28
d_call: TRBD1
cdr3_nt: TGTGCCAGCAGGTTACCGGGACAGGGAGTTGCAGATACGCAGTATTTT
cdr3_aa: CASRLPGQGVADTQYF

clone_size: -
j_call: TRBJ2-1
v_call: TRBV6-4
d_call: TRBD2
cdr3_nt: TGTGCCAGCAGTGACTCGAGCGGGGACTACAATGAGCAGTTCTTC
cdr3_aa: CASSDSSGDYNEQFF

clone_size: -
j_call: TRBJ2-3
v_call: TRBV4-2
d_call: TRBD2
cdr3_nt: TGTGCCAGCAGCCAAGGCGGGGGGGCGACAGATACGCAGTATTTT
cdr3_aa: CASSQGGGATDTQYF

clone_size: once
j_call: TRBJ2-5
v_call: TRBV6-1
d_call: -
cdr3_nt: TGTGCCAGCAAGGGACATTACCAAGAGACCCAGTACTTC
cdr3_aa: CASKGHYQETQYF

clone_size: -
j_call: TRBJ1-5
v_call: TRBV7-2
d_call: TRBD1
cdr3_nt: TGTGCCAGCAGCTTATCGGACAGGGAACAGCCCCAGCATTTT
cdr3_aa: CASSLSDREQPQHF

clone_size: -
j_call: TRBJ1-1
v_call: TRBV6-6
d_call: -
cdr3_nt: TGTGCCAGCAGTTACTCGAGGCGGGGAGACACTGAAGCTTTCTTT
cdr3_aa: CASSYSRRGDTEAFF

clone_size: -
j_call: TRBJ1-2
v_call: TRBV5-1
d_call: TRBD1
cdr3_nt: TGCGCCAGCAGCTTGTCGGGACAGGGCGACTATGGCTACACCTTC
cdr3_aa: CASSLSGQGDYGYTF

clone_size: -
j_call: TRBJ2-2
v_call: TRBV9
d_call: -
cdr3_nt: TGTGCCAGCAGCTCAGGGGTAGGGAGAAGCACCGGGGAGCTGTTTTTT
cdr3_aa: CASSSGVGRSTGELFF

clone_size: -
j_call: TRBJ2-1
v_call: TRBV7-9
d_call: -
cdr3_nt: TGTGCCAGCAGCTTAGGAGGTGAGCAGTTCTTC
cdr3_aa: CASSLGGEQFF

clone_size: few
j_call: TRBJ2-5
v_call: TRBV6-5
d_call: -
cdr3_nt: TGTGCCAGCAGTTACTCCGCCGGTCGGCAAGAGACCCAGTACTTC
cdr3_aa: CASSYSAGRQETQYF

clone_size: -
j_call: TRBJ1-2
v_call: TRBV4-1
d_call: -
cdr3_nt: TGCGCCAGCAGCCAAGTGGGAGGGTACGGCTACACCTTC
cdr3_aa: CASSQVGGYGYTF

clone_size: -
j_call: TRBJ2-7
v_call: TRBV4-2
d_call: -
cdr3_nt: TGTGCCAGCAGCCAAGATTTGGGACAACCACACGAGCAGTACTTC
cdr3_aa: CASSQDLGQPHEQYF

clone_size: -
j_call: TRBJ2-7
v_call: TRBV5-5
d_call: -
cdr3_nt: TGTGCCAGCAGCTTGACTCGATACGAAGGAGCCGAGCAGTACTTC
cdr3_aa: CASSLTRYEGAEQYF

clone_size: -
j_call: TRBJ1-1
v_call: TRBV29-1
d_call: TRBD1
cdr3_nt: TGCAGCGTTGGGGGACAGGGGGGGATCACTGAAGCTTTCTTT
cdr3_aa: CSVGGQGGITEAFF

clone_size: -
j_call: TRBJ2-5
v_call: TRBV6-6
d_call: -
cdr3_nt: TGTGCCAGCAGTCAAGGACTGTACCAAGAGACCCAGTACTTC
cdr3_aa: CASSQGLYQETQYF

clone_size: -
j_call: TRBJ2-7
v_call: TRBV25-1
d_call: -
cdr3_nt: TGTGCCAGCAGTAACCGGGACTGGGGCGAGCAGTACTTC
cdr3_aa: CASSNRDWGEQYF

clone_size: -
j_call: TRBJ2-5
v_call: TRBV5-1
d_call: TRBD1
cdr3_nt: TGCGCCAGCAGCTTGCGGACAGGAAGGAACGGGGAGACCCAGTACTTC
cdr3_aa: CASSLRTGRNGETQYF

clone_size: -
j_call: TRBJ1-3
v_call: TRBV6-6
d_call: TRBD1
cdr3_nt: TGTGCCAGCAGGGGACAGGGAAACACCATATATTTT
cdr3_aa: CASRGQGNTIYF

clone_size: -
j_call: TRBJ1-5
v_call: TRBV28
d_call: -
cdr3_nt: TGTGCCAGCAGTTTATACAGGGGCAATCAGCCCCAGCATTTT
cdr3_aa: CASSLYRGNQPQHF

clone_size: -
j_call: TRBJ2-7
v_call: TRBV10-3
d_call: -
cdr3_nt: TGTGCCATCAGTGATCCTCACGAGCAGTACTTC
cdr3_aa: CAISDPHEQYF

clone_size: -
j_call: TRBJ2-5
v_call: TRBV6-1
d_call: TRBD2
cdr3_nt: TGTGCCAGCAGTCTACTAGCGGGGGACCAAGAGACCCAGTACTTC
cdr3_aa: CASSLLAGDQETQYF

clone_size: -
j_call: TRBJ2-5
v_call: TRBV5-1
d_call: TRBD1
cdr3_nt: TGCGCCAGCAGCCCCGGGACAGCTCAAGAGACCCAGTACTTC
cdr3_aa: CASSPGTAQETQYF

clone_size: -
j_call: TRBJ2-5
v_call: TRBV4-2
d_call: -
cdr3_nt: TGTGCCAGCAGCCAGGGGGTGTACGAGGGGGGGCCTCTAGAGACCCAGTACTTC
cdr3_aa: CASSQGVYEGGPLETQYF

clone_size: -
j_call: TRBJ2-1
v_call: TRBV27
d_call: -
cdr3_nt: TGTGCCAGCAGCCCCGGGAGTAGCTCCTACAATGAGCAGTTCTTC
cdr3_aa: CASSPGSSSYNEQFF

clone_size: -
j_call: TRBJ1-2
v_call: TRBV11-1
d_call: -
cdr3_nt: TGTGCCAGCAGCTTAGGTCGGGAAGGCTACACCTTC
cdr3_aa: CASSLGREGYTF

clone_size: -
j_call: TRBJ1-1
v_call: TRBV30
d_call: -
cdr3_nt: TGTGCCTGGGTCCGAGAGAACACTGAAGCTTTCTTT
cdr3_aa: CAWVRENTEAFF

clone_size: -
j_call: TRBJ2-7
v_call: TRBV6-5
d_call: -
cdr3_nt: TGTGCCAGCAGACGCGGGACAGACTACGAGCAGTACTTC
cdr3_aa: CASRRGTDYEQYF

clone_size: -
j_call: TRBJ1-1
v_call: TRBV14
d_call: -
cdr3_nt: TGTGCCAGCAGTCGAGGGGGTGTTGAAGCTTTCTTT
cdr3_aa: CASSRGGVEAFF

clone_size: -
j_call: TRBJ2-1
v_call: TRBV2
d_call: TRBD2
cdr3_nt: TGTGCCAGCAGTTTTCTACTAGCGGGGGGTTCCTACAATGAGCAGTTCTTC
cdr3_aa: CASSFLLAGGSYNEQFF

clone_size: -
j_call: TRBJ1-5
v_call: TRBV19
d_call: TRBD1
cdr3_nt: TGTGCCATCGGGACAGGGTGGTCTGAGCCCCAGCATTTT
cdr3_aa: CAIGTGWSEPQHF

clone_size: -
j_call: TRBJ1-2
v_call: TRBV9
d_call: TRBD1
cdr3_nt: TGTGCCAGCAGCGTACTGCAGGGGGCGCGGGGCTACACCTTC
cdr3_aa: CASSVLQGARGYTF

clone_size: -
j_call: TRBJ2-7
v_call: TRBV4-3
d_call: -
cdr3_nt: TGCGCCAGCAGCCAAGGACAGACTCAGTACTTC
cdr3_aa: CASSQGQTQYF

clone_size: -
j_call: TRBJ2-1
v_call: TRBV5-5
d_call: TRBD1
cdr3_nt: TGTGCCAGCAGCTTGGCTGATTCGACAGGGAATGAGCAGTTCTTC
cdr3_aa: CASSLADSTGNEQFF

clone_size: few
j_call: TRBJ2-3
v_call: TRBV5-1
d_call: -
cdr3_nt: TGCGCCAGCAGCCCAGACACCCCGAGCACAGATACGCAGTATTTT
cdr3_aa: CASSPDTPSTDTQYF

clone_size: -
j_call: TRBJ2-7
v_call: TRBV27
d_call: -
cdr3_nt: TGTGCCAGCAGTTTGGTACAGAAAAGCTCCTACGAGCAGTACTTC
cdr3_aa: CASSLVQKSSYEQYF

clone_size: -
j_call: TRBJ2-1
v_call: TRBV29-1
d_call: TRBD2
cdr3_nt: TGCAGCGTTGCTGGACGGGCAGGACTAGCGGGGAATGAGCAGTTCTTC
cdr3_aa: CSVAGRAGLAGNEQFF

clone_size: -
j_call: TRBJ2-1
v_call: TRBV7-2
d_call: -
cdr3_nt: TGTGCCAGCAGCCCCAGGGGCCCGCCGGGGAATGAGCAGTTCTTC
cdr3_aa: CASSPRGPPGNEQFF

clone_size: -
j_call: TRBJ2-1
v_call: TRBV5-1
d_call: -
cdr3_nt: TGCGCCAGCAGCTTGGGTTCGGGGTCCGGGTCCTACAATGAGCAGTTCTTC
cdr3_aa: CASSLGSGSGSYNEQFF

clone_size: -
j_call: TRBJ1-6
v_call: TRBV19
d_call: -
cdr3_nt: TGTGCCAGTAGTACGGCGACAGTGTACCCCCTCCACTTT
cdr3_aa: CASSTATVYPLHF

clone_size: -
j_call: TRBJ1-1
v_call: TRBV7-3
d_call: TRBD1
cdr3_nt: TGTGCCAGCGCCTGGGACAGGAACACTGAAGCTTTCTTT
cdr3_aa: CASAWDRNTEAFF

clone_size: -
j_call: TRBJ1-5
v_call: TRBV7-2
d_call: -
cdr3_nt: TGTGCCAGCAGCTACAGGTTTAGCAATCAGCCCCAGCATTTT
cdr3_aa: CASSYRFSNQPQHF